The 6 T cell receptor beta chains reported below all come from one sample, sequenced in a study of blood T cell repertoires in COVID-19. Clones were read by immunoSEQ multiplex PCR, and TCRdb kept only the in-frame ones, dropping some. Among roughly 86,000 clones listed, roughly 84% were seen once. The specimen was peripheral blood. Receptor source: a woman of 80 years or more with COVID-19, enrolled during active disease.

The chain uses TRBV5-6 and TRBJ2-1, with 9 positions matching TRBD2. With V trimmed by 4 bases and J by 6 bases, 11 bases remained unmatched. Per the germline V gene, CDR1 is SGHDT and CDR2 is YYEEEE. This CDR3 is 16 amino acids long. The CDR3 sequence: CASSPVAGVTVNEQFF. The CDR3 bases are TGTGCCAGCAGCCCGGTAGCGGGGGTAACTGTCAATGAGCAGTTCTTC.

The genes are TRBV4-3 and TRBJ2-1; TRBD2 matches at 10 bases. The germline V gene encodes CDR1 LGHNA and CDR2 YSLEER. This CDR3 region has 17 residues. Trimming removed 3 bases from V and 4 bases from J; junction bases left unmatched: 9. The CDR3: CASSQGPQRGGYNEQFF. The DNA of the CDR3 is TGCGCCAGCAGCCAGGGTCCCCAGCGGGGGGGTTACAATGAGCAGTTCTTC.

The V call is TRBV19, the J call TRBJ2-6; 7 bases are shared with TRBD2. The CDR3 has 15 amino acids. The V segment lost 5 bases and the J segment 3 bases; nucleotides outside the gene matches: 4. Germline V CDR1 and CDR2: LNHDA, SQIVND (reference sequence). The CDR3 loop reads CASSRGVSGANVLTF. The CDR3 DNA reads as TGTGCCAGTAGTCGGGGGGTTAGTGGGGCCAACGTCCTGACTTTC.

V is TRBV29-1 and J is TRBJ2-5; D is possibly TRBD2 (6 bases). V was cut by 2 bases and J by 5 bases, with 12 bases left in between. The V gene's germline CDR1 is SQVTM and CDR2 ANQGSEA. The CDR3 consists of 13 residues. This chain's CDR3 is CSVERRGWETQYF. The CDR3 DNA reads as TGCAGCGTTGAACGGAGGGGCTGGGAGACCCAGTACTTC.

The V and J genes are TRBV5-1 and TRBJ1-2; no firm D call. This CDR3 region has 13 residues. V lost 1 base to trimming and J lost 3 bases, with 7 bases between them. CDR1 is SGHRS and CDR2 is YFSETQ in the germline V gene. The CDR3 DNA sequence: TGCGCCAGCAGCTTGACATTTGACTATGGCTACACCTTC. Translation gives CASSLTFDYGYTF.

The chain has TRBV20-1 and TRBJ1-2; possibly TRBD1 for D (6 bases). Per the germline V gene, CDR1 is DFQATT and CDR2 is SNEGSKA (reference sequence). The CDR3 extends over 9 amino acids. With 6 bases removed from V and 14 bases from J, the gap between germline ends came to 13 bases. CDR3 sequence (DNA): TGCAGTGCAACTCGGGACACTACCTTC. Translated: CSATRDTTF.